This T cell receptor beta chain was observed in a study of radiation and T cells in renal cell carcinoma (dated by TCRdb to 2020 to 2022). For context, the study as a whole: The samples were obtained from a clinical trial, where primary renal cell carcinomas were treated with 15 Gy stereotactic body radiation therapy and then removed by nephrectomy 4 weeks afterward. A total of some 55 samples underwent TCR beta sequencing, made up of about 26 tumors and around 27 peripheral blood samples. Across all 50 or so samples, 4 million or so unique CDR3 nucleotide sequences encoding 2 million to 3 million unique CDR3 amino acid sequences were identified. The investigation overall reported the following: Tracking of blood repertoire dynamics stopped at approximately 4 weeks after treatment, with no follow-up past that point. With a single-armed trial design, the study had no way to address how radiation dose or scheduling affects the TCR repertoire. No pretreatment tumor biopsies were available, so the baseline intratumoral presence of clonotypes could not be determined. In blood, the top tumor clonotypes increased between baseline and 2 weeks post-radiation and then shrank by 4 weeks, which suggests that tumor-resident clones expanded only transiently.

The CDR3 sequence holds 15 residues, the cysteine and phenylalanine included. The sequence is cut down to CDR3 DNA, 45 bases in frame from base 1. V is pruned by 5 bases and J by 7 bases, leaving 10 bases of the junction without a gene match. CDR1 and CDR2, per the germline V gene, are SGHTA and FQGTGA. As for this clone: The antigen this receptor binds is unknown. There are no base qualities to consult, and no much larger clone falls within one base.

Following the manufacturer's recommendations, the immunoSEQ kit was used to generate TCR beta libraries from genomic DNA. Library preparation used a first multiplex PCR with proprietary primers, then a second PCR adding unique barcodes, with bead cleanups after each round. A positive control reaction and a negative control reaction, both provided in the kit, were run with every batch of samples. The final libraries were assessed on an Agilent 4200 TapeStation D1000 ScreenTape, pooled by volume, and quantified by qPCR. Sequencing was performed on an Illumina NextSeq500 using a MidOutput 150-cycle cartridge, with 156 Read1 cycles, 15 Index1 cycles, and the kit custom primers. The pooled library was loaded at approximately 1 pM, with an approximately 20% PhiX control spiked in. As for the authors' bioinformatics: Vendor-processed data were analyzed in R, with a clonotype defined as all T cells sharing the same CDR3 nucleotide sequence. For clone abundance analyses, frequencies were normalized to the 10,000 most abundant clones in each sample. Public T cell clones, which averaged fewer than five per sample, were excluded before analysis. A difference in abundance of at least 32-fold between compartments was used to define tumor-enriched and baseline blood-enriched clonotypes. Clonotypes expanded or contracted between blood time points were identified with a beta-binomial differential abundance model. Tumor-blood repertoire similarity was measured with the Baroni-Urbani and Buser coefficient, and group comparisons used two-tailed Wilcoxon tests in R. Held by TCRdb, this immuneACCESS table contains in-frame sequences only and omits some clones. Under half of the omission traces to an unresolved V gene where checked; the cause of the rest is unknown. Clonal size and the V and J genes are those of that table, whereas D and trimming came from the DNA. The sample profile shows about 130,000 clones; roughly four fifths of them were found once. Together, the top ten hold around 1.8% of the sample.

This specimen's time point label, per the study, means: blood 2 weeks post-SBRT. In the paper's terms, the treatment or condition label means: 15 Gy SBRT to primary tumor, nephrectomy 4 weeks later. To track tumor-enriched clonotypes, serial peripheral blood was sampled from radiation-treated patients at baseline and at 2 weeks and 4 weeks after SBRT. Every patient's renal cell carcinoma showed clear cell pathology. Genomic DNA for TCR sequencing was prepared using the QIAamp DNA Blood Mini Kit (Qiagen). Samples were included in the analyses only if all quality control checks were passed. The V and J genes are TRBV7-3 and TRBJ2-1; 8 junctional bases match TRBD1. This clonotype originated in a woman aged 55-69 years with renal cell carcinoma. The specimen comprised blood, sampled from a patient whose treatment included radiotherapy and nephrectomy. CDR3 reads: CASSPTRQGWNEQFF. The DNA sequence is as follows: TGTGCCAGCAGCCCCACTCGACAGGGGTGGAATGAGCAGTTCTTC.